The 15 T cell receptor beta chains below come from one sample, sequenced in a study of a mutant IDH1 vaccine in newly diagnosed glioma. Time point reported: baseline, week 1 (first vaccination visit). This sample's treatment: pre-vaccination baseline after standard-of-care therapy. The data were produced by immunoSEQ multiplex PCR, yet TCRdb's version contains in-frame clones alone and is incomplete. The sample includes approximately 70,000 clones, 65% to 90% of them seen just once. Here the sequenced sample was PBMCs, taken from a glioma patient treated with radiotherapy, temozolomide or both. These TCRs come from a man under 40 with glioma.

The chain carries TRBV5-4 and TRBJ1-1; no definite D call. The CDR3 extends over 13 amino acids. Germline-derived CDR1 and CDR2 are SGHNT and YYREEE (reference sequence). V was shortened by 5 bases and J by 3 bases, with 11 bases between the two germline ends. The CDR3 sequence: CASSWTGHTEAFF. The DNA for the CDR3 is TGTGCCAGCAGTTGGACCGGGCACACTGAAGCTTTCTTT.

CDR3 residues: CASSYIGITGELFF. The CDR3 DNA reads TGTGCCAGCAGTTACATCGGAATCACCGGGGAGCTGTTTTTT. The chain carries TRBV6-5 and TRBJ2-2, with D unclear. The CDR3 length is 14 residues. CDR1 is MNHEY, CDR2 SVGAGI, per germline. Deletions cut 2 bases from V and 4 bases from J, with 8 bases between.

The gene calls are TRBV6-1 and TRBJ1-3, with 9 bases fitting TRBD1. V dropped 3 bases and J dropped 8; count of bases not matched to a gene: 11. The CDR3 extends over 16 amino acids. The germline CDR1 and CDR2 sequences are MNHNS and SASEGT. CDR3 nucleotides: TGTGCCAGCAGTGACACCACCAAGACAGGGGGTGACACCATATATTTT. This codes for CASSDTTKTGGDTIYF.

This chain joins TRBV5-1 and TRBJ1-1; tentative D call: TRBD1 (6 bases). V lost 4 bases and J 5 bases, leaving 12 bases between the germline ends. The CDR3 has 13 residues. Germline V gene lookup returns CDR1 SGHRS and CDR2 YFSETQ. CDR3 region: CASSPDRITEAFF. The CDR3 coding sequence is TGCGCCAGCAGCCCCGACAGGATAACTGAAGCTTTCTTT.

This chain uses TRBV28 with TRBJ2-6; D gene uncertain. The CDR3 is made up of 15 amino acids. The V and J ends lost 3 bases and 0 bases respectively, with 6 bases between them. The germline V gene has CDR1 MDHEN and CDR2 SYDVKM. CDR3 sequence: CASSLGYSGANVLTF. The CDR3 DNA follows: TGTGCCAGCAGTTTGGGGTACTCTGGGGCCAACGTCCTGACTTTC.

This clone came up a few times. This sequence joins TRBV6-1 and TRBJ1-2; D remains unclear. This CDR3 has 13 residues. V lost 8 bases to trimming and J lost 7 bases, with 17 bases between them. Germline CDR1 reads MNHNS; CDR2 reads SASEGT. The DNA of the CDR3 is TGTGCCAGCTCCCTGGTTTGGGAGGGTGGCTACACCTTC. Translated, it gives CASSLVWEGGYTF.

This rearrangement joins TRBV27 to TRBJ2-1, with 9 bases identical to TRBD2. The ends lost 3 bases at V and 9 bases at J; junction bases unmatched: 9. The CDR3 sequence is 15 residues long. Germline V gives CDR1 MNHEY, CDR2 SMNVEV (reference sequence). CDR3 residues: CASSFIGRGGGEQFF. The DNA for the CDR3 is TGTGCCAGCAGTTTCATTGGGCGGGGGGGCGGTGAGCAGTTCTTC.

DNA for the CDR3: TGCGCCAGCCAAGGGGATCTGAACACTGAAGCTTTCTTT. Its protein product is CASQGDLNTEAFF. V usage is TRBV5-1 and J usage is TRBJ1-1, with D possibly TRBD1 on 5 matching bases. The CDR3 runs 13 residues. Germline-derived CDR1 and CDR2 are SGHRS and YFSETQ. V dropped 7 bases and J dropped 0 bases, with 10 bases sitting between them.

The rearrangement links TRBV28 to TRBJ1-3; D is undetermined. The germline gives CDR1 MDHEN, CDR2 SYDVKM. V lost 8 bases, J lost 0 bases, and 8 bases lay in between. There are 13 residues in the CDR3. The CDR3 reads CASEAASGNTIYF. The DNA for the CDR3 is TGTGCCAGCGAAGCCGCCTCTGGAAACACCATATATTTT.

The chain has TRBV6-1 and TRBJ2-3, with 11 positions matching TRBD2. This CDR3 is built from 16 residues. The V segment lost 4 bases and the J segment 6 bases; nucleotides outside the gene matches: 9. Germline loops: CDR1 MNHNS, CDR2 SASEGT. The CDR3 loop reads CASSARSGGAADTQYF. The CDR3 DNA is TGTGCCAGCAGTGCCCGTAGCGGGGGGGCCGCGGATACGCAGTATTTT.

This rearrangement joins TRBV18 to TRBJ2-4, with D perhaps TRBD2 (7 bases). The CDR3 spans 15 residues. V lost 2 bases and J lost 7, with 15 bases in between. Germline CDR1 reads KGHSH; CDR2 reads LQKENI. The CDR3: CASSPIPGGWNIQYF. CDR3 coding DNA: TGTGCCAGCTCACCAATCCCGGGGGGCTGGAACATTCAGTACTTC.

The chain joins TRBV5-1 to TRBJ2-1, with D possibly being TRBD1 (5 bases). V was cut by 3 bases and J by 7 bases, with 17 bases left in between. This CDR3 is built from 15 residues. CDR1 and CDR2 (germline): SGHRS, YFSETQ. The CDR3 DNA reads as TGCGCCAGCAGCTCGGGCAGGGCGCTGGGGAATGAGCAGTTCTTC. This sequence encodes CASSSGRALGNEQFF. Complete variable domain (other parts from reference TRBV5-1 and TRBJ2-1): KAGVTQTPRYLIKTRGQQVTLSCSPISGHRSVSWYQQTPGQGLQFLFEYFSETQRNKGNFPGRFSGRQFSNSRSEMNVSTLELGDSALYLCASSSGRALGNEQFFGPGTRLTVL.

The chain couples TRBV6-5 to TRBJ1-1; TRBD1 is a possible D gene (6 bases). Trimming stripped 6 bases from V and 8 bases from J, with 22 bases between. This CDR3 has 15 amino acids. Germline values: CDR1 MNHEY, CDR2 SVGAGI. The CDR3 DNA is TGTGCCAGCAGATGGGGGCACATCGGGACCTTCGAAGCTTTCTTT. Its translation is CASRWGHIGTFEAFF.

The chain joins TRBV5-6 to TRBJ2-7; 10 nucleotides align to TRBD1. The V gene end was trimmed by 4 bases and the J gene end by 2 bases; junction bases not matched to a gene: 12. Germline V gene data show CDR1 as SGHDT and CDR2 as YYEEEE. The CDR3 length is 17 residues. CDR3 sequence (DNA): TGTGCCAGCAGCACCGTATTGACAGGGGGCCTTACCTACGAGCAGTACTTC. Its protein is CASSTVLTGGLTYEQYF.

The chain has TRBV6-1 and TRBJ2-3; 10 nucleotides match TRBD2. Germline loops: CDR1 MNHNS, CDR2 SASEGT. The CDR3 runs to 15 residues. Losses at the gene ends were 6 bases for V and 2 bases for J; bases not matched to a gene: 5. CDR3 in DNA: TGTGCCAGCAGAGGACTAGCGGTGGTCACAGATACGCAGTATTTT. It is translated as CASRGLAVVTDTQYF.